This is a list of T cell receptor beta chains from one sample in a study of control samples from healthy donors and cancer patients. The assay was immunoSEQ multiplex PCR, and TCRdb's table has in-frame clones only and misses some. The data hold about 190,000 clones, with 91% observed a single time. What was sequenced was blood. All receptors derive from a man younger than 45 in good health. Both conserved end residues are part of each CDR3. Each record gives: V gene, clone size, J gene, D gene, CDR3 DNA, CDR3 protein. A D gene is named only where the DNA matches it firmly. Expanded clones get a size class; other rows say once, few or many, or leave the size out.

v_call: TRBV19; clone_size: -; j_call: TRBJ2-7; d_call: TRBD1; cdr3_nt: TGTGCCAGTAGTGTCCTGACAGGGGGGGACTACGAGCAGTACTTC; cdr3_aa: CASSVLTGGDYEQYF
v_call: TRBV5-6; clone_size: -; j_call: TRBJ2-7; d_call: -; cdr3_nt: TGTGCCAGCAGCTTCCCCTGGGGAAGGGGCGACGAGCAGTACTTC; cdr3_aa: CASSFPWGRGDEQYF
v_call: TRBV19; clone_size: once; j_call: TRBJ1-6; d_call: -; cdr3_nt: TGTGCCAGTAGTATAGATTACTGGGAAGGTTCCTATAATTCACCCCTCCACTTT; cdr3_aa: CASSIDYWEGSYNSPLHF
v_call: TRBV5-6; clone_size: once; j_call: TRBJ2-7; d_call: -; cdr3_nt: TGTGCCAGCAGCTTGGGTCGCGGCTCCTACGAGCAGTACTTC; cdr3_aa: CASSLGRGSYEQYF
v_call: TRBV5-4; clone_size: -; j_call: TRBJ1-5; d_call: -; cdr3_nt: TGTGCCAGCAGCTTTAAATTAAATCGTAAGGATTCTACGCAGCCCCAGCATTTT; cdr3_aa: CASSFKLNRKDSTQPQHF
v_call: TRBV2; clone_size: -; j_call: TRBJ2-5; d_call: -; cdr3_nt: TGTGCCAGCAGGGGGTCGGTACAAGAGACCCAGTACTTC; cdr3_aa: CASRGSVQETQYF
v_call: TRBV5-1; clone_size: -; j_call: TRBJ1-2; d_call: -; cdr3_nt: TGCGCCAGCAGCTTGAACCGGGCAGCAAACTATGGCTACACCTTC; cdr3_aa: CASSLNRAANYGYTF
v_call: TRBV15; clone_size: -; j_call: TRBJ2-7; d_call: TRBD1; cdr3_nt: TGTGCCACCAGCCAAGATGGACAGGGGGTCTACGAGCAGTACTTC; cdr3_aa: CATSQDGQGVYEQYF
v_call: TRBV2; clone_size: -; j_call: TRBJ1-1; d_call: -; cdr3_nt: TGTGCCAGCAGCAAGAGAGAGAACACTGAAGCTTTCTTT; cdr3_aa: CASSKRENTEAFF
v_call: TRBV5-1; clone_size: once; j_call: TRBJ2-1; d_call: -; cdr3_nt: TGCGCCAGCAGCTTGGGACAGACCTACAATGAGCAGTTCTTC; cdr3_aa: CASSLGQTYNEQFF
v_call: TRBV27; clone_size: once; j_call: TRBJ1-3; d_call: -; cdr3_nt: TGTGCCAGCAGTTTACGATCCCGACCTAGCTCTGGAAACACCATATATTTT; cdr3_aa: CASSLRSRPSSGNTIYF
v_call: TRBV28; clone_size: -; j_call: TRBJ1-5; d_call: TRBD1; cdr3_nt: TGTGCCAGCGGGGGACAGGGGTCGCATCAGCCCCAGCATTTT; cdr3_aa: CASGGQGSHQPQHF
v_call: TRBV2; clone_size: -; j_call: TRBJ2-1; d_call: -; cdr3_nt: TGTGCCAGCACCCTAAGGGCGAACGGCAATGAGCAGTTCTTC; cdr3_aa: CASTLRANGNEQFF
v_call: TRBV3-1/TRBV3-2; clone_size: -; j_call: TRBJ1-3; d_call: -; cdr3_nt: TGTGCCAGCAGCCTTCGGACAGCAAACACCATATATTTT; cdr3_aa: CASSLRTANTIYF
v_call: TRBV7-9; clone_size: -; j_call: TRBJ2-3; d_call: -; cdr3_nt: TGTGCCAGCAGCGCGGGACTCACTACATACGCGGATACGCAGTATTTT; cdr3_aa: CASSAGLTTYADTQYF
v_call: TRBV11-2; clone_size: few; j_call: TRBJ2-1; d_call: TRBD2; cdr3_nt: TGTGCCAGCAGCTTAATACCTTTGACGGGGGGGCGCAATGAGCAGTTCTTC; cdr3_aa: CASSLIPLTGGRNEQFF
v_call: TRBV5-1; clone_size: -; j_call: TRBJ2-5; d_call: -; cdr3_nt: TGCGCCAGCAGCTTGGTCGACAGCTCCCAAGAGACCCAGTACTTC; cdr3_aa: CASSLVDSSQETQYF
v_call: TRBV15; clone_size: -; j_call: TRBJ2-3; d_call: -; cdr3_nt: TGTGCCACCAGCAGAGAGCCAGTGCCAGATACGCAGTATTTT; cdr3_aa: CATSREPVPDTQYF
v_call: TRBV7-8; clone_size: once; j_call: TRBJ2-3; d_call: -; cdr3_nt: TGTGCCAGCAGCTTAGTATCTTCTCGCACAGATACGCAGTATTTT; cdr3_aa: CASSLVSSRTDTQYF
v_call: TRBV19; clone_size: -; j_call: TRBJ1-4; d_call: -; cdr3_nt: TGTGCCAGTAGTCCCCCTGGCGGGGGCAGCGAAAAACTGTTTTTT; cdr3_aa: CASSPPGGGSEKLFF
v_call: TRBV6-5; clone_size: -; j_call: TRBJ1-6; d_call: -; cdr3_nt: TGTGCCAGCAGTATTGGGGGGGATTCACCCCTCCACTTT; cdr3_aa: CASSIGGDSPLHF
v_call: TRBV6-1; clone_size: few; j_call: TRBJ1-5; d_call: -; cdr3_nt: TGTGCCAGCAGTGAAGCGGGGGGCACGTTTAGTAATCAGCCCCAGCATTTT; cdr3_aa: CASSEAGGTFSNQPQHF
v_call: TRBV11-2; clone_size: -; j_call: TRBJ2-7; d_call: TRBD1; cdr3_nt: TGTGCCAGCAGCTCTAGACAGGGACAGGTCGAGCAGTACTTC; cdr3_aa: CASSSRQGQVEQYF
v_call: TRBV28; clone_size: -; j_call: TRBJ2-1; d_call: TRBD1; cdr3_nt: TGTGCCAGCAGTTCATCCGGGACAGGCTACAATGAGCAGTTCTTC; cdr3_aa: CASSSSGTGYNEQFF
v_call: TRBV27; clone_size: -; j_call: TRBJ2-1; d_call: -; cdr3_nt: TGTGCCAGCAGCACAGGGCTCAGGGTTTACAATGAGCAGTTCTTC; cdr3_aa: CASSTGLRVYNEQFF
v_call: TRBV15; clone_size: -; j_call: TRBJ2-3; d_call: -; cdr3_nt: TGTGCCACCAGCAGCCCCATTACAGATACGCAGTATTTT; cdr3_aa: CATSSPITDTQYF
v_call: TRBV7-9; clone_size: -; j_call: TRBJ1-1; d_call: TRBD1; cdr3_nt: TGTGCCAGCAGCAGGACAGGGGATGAAGCTTTCTTT; cdr3_aa: CASSRTGDEAFF
v_call: TRBV5-1; clone_size: -; j_call: TRBJ2-3; d_call: -; cdr3_nt: TGCGCCAGCAGCGGGGATGCTAGCACAGATACGCAGTATTTT; cdr3_aa: CASSGDASTDTQYF
v_call: TRBV9; clone_size: -; j_call: TRBJ1-2; d_call: -; cdr3_nt: TGTGCCAGCAGCGTAGGTCCGGGTGCTAACTATGGCTACACCTTC; cdr3_aa: CASSVGPGANYGYTF
v_call: TRBV27; clone_size: -; j_call: TRBJ2-1; d_call: -; cdr3_nt: TGTGCCAGCAGTTCCCGAATCGGTGGCAATGAGCAGTTCTTC; cdr3_aa: CASSSRIGGNEQFF
v_call: TRBV19; clone_size: -; j_call: TRBJ1-2; d_call: -; cdr3_nt: TGTGCCAGTAGTATCCAGGGAGGAAGCTATGGCTACACCTTC; cdr3_aa: CASSIQGGSYGYTF
v_call: TRBV14; clone_size: -; j_call: TRBJ2-3; d_call: TRBD2; cdr3_nt: TGTGCCAGCAGCCGAGGACTAGCGGGGGGGAGATACACAGATACGCAGTATTTT; cdr3_aa: CASSRGLAGGRYTDTQYF
v_call: TRBV9; clone_size: -; j_call: TRBJ2-1; d_call: -; cdr3_nt: TGTGCCAGCAGCGTAGAGGGCGGCGGCTACAATGAGCAGTTCTTC; cdr3_aa: CASSVEGGGYNEQFF
v_call: TRBV27; clone_size: -; j_call: TRBJ1-2; d_call: TRBD1; cdr3_nt: TGTGCCAGCAGTTCCGGACAGGGAAGTAGGAACTATGGCTACACCTTC; cdr3_aa: CASSSGQGSRNYGYTF
v_call: TRBV5-5; clone_size: -; j_call: TRBJ1-2; d_call: -; cdr3_nt: TGTGCCAGCAGCTTCCTAGGGGGGAACTATGGCTACACCTTC; cdr3_aa: CASSFLGGNYGYTF